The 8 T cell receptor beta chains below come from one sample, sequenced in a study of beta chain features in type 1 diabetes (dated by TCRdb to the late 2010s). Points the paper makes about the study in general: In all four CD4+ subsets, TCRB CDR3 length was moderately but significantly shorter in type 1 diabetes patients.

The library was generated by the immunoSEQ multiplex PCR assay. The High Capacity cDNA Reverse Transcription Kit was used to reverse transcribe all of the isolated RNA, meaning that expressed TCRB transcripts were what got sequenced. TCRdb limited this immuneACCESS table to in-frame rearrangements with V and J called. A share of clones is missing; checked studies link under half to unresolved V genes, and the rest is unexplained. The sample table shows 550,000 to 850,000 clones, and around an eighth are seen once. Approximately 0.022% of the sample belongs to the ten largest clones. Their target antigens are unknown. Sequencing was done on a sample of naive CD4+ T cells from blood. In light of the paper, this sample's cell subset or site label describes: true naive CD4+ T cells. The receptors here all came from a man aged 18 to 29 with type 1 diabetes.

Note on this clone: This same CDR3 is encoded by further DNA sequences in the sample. The CDR3 bases are TGTGCCTGGAGTGTATCGGGGGCCAACGTCCTGACTTTC. Translated, it gives CAWSVSGANVLTF. The J gene is TRBJ2-6, the V gene TRBV30; D is unclear. Per the germline V gene, CDR1 is GTSNPN and CDR2 is SVGIG (reference sequence). Trimming took 0 bases from V and 4 from J, leaving 4 bases between them. The CDR3 has 13 amino acids.

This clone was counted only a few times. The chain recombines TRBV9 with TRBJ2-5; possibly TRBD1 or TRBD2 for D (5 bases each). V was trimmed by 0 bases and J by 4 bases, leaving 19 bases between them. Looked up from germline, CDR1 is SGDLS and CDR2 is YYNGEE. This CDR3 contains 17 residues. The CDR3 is CASSVATSPYGGETQYF. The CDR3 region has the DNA TGTGCCAGCAGCGTAGCTACAAGTCCTTATGGGGGAGAGACCCAGTACTTC.

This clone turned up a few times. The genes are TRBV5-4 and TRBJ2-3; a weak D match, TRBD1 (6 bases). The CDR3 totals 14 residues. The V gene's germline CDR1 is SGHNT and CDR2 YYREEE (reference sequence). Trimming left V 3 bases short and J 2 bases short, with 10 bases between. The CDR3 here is CASSSGQTTDTQYF. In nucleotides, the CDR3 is TGTGCCAGCAGCTCCGGACAGACCACAGATACGCAGTATTTT. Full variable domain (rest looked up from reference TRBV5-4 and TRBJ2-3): ETGVTQSPTHLIKTRGQQVTLRCSSQSGHNTVSWYQQALGQGPQFIFQYYREEENGRGNFPPRFSGLQFPNYSSELNVNALELDDSALYLCASSSGQTTDTQYFGPGTRLTVL.

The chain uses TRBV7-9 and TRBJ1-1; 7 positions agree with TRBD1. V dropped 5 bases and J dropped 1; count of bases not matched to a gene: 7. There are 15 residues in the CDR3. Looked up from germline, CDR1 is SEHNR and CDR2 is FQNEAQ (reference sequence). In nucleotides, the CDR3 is TGTGCCAGCAGCAGGGAGGGACAGAGGAACACTGAAGCTTTCTTT. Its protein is CASSREGQRNTEAFF.

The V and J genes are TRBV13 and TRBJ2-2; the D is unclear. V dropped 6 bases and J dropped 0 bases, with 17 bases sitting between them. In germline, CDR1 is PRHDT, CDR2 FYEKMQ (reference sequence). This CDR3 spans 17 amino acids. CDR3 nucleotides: TGTGCCAGCAGAAACCTTCGTAGGGTCACGAACACCGGGGAGCTGTTTTTT. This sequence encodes CASRNLRRVTNTGELFF.

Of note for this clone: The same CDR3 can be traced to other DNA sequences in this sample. CDR3 region: CSARGSYEQYF. CDR3 nucleotide sequence: TGCAGTGCTAGAGGGTCTTACGAGCAGTACTTC. V and J are TRBV20-1 and TRBJ2-7; D gene ambiguous. This CDR3 region has 11 residues. The germline CDR1 and CDR2 sequences are DFQATT and SNEGSKA (reference sequence). V was shortened by 1 base and J by 4 bases, with 5 bases between the two germline ends.

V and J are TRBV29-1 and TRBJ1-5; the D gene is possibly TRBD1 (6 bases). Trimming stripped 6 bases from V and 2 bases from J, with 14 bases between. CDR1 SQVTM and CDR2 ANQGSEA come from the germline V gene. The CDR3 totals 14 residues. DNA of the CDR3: TGCAGCGTGCGGACAGCGCCGGGCAATCAGCCCCAGCATTTT. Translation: CSVRTAPGNQPQHF.

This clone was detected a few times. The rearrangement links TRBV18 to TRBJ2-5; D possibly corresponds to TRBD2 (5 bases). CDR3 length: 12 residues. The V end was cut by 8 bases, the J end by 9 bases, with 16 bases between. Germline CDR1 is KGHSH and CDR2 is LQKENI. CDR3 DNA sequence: TGTGCCAGCGACCCCGCCCGGGGTGCCCAGTACTTC. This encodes CASDPARGAQYF. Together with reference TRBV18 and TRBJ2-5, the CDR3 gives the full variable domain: NAGVMQNPRHLVRRRGQEARLRCSPMKGHSHVYWYRQLPEEGLKFMVYLQKENIIDESGMPKERFSAEFPKEGPSILRIQQVVRGDSAAYFCASDPARGAQYFGPGTRLLVL.